Here is one T cell receptor beta chain with its context. The data originate from a study of T-cell memory formation after mild COVID-19. One entry per CDR3 protein, called by TCRdb with MiXCR from the 5' RACE reads. The sample lists around 130,000 distinct CDR3 sequences, approximately 6.2% seen once, with 2% to 2.5% in the top ten. The CDR3 extends over 16 amino acids. V was shortened by 4 bases and J by 2 bases, with 15 bases between the two germline ends. Germline assignment: CDR1 LGHNA and CDR2 YNFKEQ. The TCR was taken from an adult woman who had mild COVID-19 (a few samples of this study predate the infection). Cell type and time point are not known. The J gene is TRBJ2-1, the V gene TRBV4-2; either TRBD1 or TRBD2 may fit D (5 bases each). The sample was PBMCs or a T cell subset sorted from them (not recorded which). CDR3 sequence (DNA): TGTGCCAGCAGCCCCGGGTGGGGGACGCCCTACAATGAGCAGTTCTTC. Protein product: CASSPGWGTPYNEQFF.